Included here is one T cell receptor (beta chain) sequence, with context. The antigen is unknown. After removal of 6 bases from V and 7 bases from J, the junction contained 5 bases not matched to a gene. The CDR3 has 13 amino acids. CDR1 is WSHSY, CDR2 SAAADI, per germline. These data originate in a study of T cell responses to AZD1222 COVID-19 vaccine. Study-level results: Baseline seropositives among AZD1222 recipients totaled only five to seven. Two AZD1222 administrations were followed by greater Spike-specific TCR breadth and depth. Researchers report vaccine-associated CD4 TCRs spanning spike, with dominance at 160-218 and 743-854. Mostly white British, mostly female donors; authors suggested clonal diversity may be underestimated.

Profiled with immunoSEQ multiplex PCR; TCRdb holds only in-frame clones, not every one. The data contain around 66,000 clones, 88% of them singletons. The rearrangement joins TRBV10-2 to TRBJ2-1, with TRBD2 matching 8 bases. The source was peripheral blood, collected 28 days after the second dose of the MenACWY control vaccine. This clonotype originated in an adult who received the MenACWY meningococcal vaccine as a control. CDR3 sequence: CASRAGTRNEQFF. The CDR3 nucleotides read TGCGCCAGCAGAGCCGGGACTAGAAATGAGCAGTTCTTC.